These T cell receptor beta chains were read from a single sample in a study of blood T cell repertoires in COVID-19. The protocol was immunoSEQ multiplex PCR, while the TCRdb copy is restricted to in-frame clones and leaves out a portion. The sample holds roughly 100,000 clones, more than 75% seen once. Sequenced sample: peripheral blood. Every receptor here comes from a human donor in a cohort sampled during active COVID-19. Each CDR3 is given with its conserved first and last residue. A D gene is named only where the DNA matches it firmly. Clone size is given for some rows only: seen once, a few or many times, or a class if the clone is expanded.

clone size	D gene	V gene	J gene	CDR3 length	CDR3 DNA	CDR3 protein
-	-	TRBV4-3	TRBJ1-1	16	TGCGCCAGCAGCCCAGGAGGTAACAAGCCCCTAGATGAAGCTTTCTTT	CASSPGGNKPLDEAFF
-	TRBD1	TRBV7-8	TRBJ2-7	15	TGTGCCAGCAGAATAAACAGGGGTACGGTCTACGAGCAGTACTTC	CASRINRGTVYEQYF
-	-	TRBV19	TRBJ1-1	13	TGTGCCAGTAGTTTGACAGCGAACACTGAAGCTTTCTTT	CASSLTANTEAFF
-	-	TRBV5-4	TRBJ1-2	14	TGTGCCAGCAGCTTGGGGACAGAAACCTATGGCTACACCTTC	CASSLGTETYGYTF
-	TRBD1	TRBV5-4	TRBJ2-3	15	TGTGCCAGCAGCACACGGGACAGGGGCACAGATACGCAGTATTTT	CASSTRDRGTDTQYF
-	TRBD1	TRBV5-1	TRBJ2-2	13	TGCGCCAGCAGCATACAGGGGGGAGCGGAGCTGTTTTTT	CASSIQGGAELFF
-	TRBD1	TRBV2	TRBJ2-5	15	TGTGCCAGCGGTCGGGACAGGGGGGAGTGGGAGACCCAGTACTTC	CASGRDRGEWETQYF
-	TRBD1	TRBV27	TRBJ1-4	14	TGTGCCAGCAGGAGACAGGGAACGGGTGAAAAACTGTTTTTT	CASRRQGTGEKLFF
-	-	TRBV5-4	TRBJ2-7	16	TGTGCCAGCAGCTGGGGGGGGGCAGGGCCATTCTACGAGCAGTACTTC	CASSWGGAGPFYEQYF
-	-	TRBV28	TRBJ1-1	14	TGTGCCAGCAGTTTGCGACAGTTGAACACTGAAGCTTTCTTT	CASSLRQLNTEAFF
-	-	TRBV6-5	TRBJ1-2	15	TGTGCCAGCAGTTACTACCTGGGTGGAGACTATGGCTACACCTTC	CASSYYLGGDYGYTF
once	TRBD1	TRBV28	TRBJ1-5	18	TGTGCCAGCACCACGGACAGGGTTGGGGGGTATAGCAATCAGCCCCAGCATTTT	CASTTDRVGGYSNQPQHF
-	TRBD2	TRBV3-1/TRBV3-2	TRBJ2-3	17	TGTGCCAGCAGCCAAGGAGTCCGAGCGGGGAGCACAGATACGCAGTATTTT	CASSQGVRAGSTDTQYF
-	TRBD2	TRBV2	TRBJ2-1	15	TGTGCCAGCAGTTCTAGCGGGGGGCTATACAATGAGCAGTTCTTC	CASSSSGGLYNEQFF
-	-	TRBV18	TRBJ2-3	13	TGTGCCAGCTCACCACGTCACACAGATACGCAGTATTTT	CASSPRHTDTQYF
-	-	TRBV2	TRBJ1-6	13	TGTGCCAGCAGTCAGGCGACTAATTCACCCCTCCACTTT	CASSQATNSPLHF
once	-	TRBV28	TRBJ2-6	16	TGTGCCAGCAGTCCCCCCGCAGGGGCTGGGGCCAACGTCCTGACTTTC	CASSPPAGAGANVLTF
-	TRBD2	TRBV6-2/TRBV6-3	TRBJ2-7	14	TGTGCCAGCAGCCCTAGCGGGGGGAGGATCGAGCAGTACTTC	CASSPSGGRIEQYF
many	-	TRBV7-6	TRBJ2-1	17	TGTGCCAGCAGCTTAGTCGGTCCTGGGACGGGAGCTAATGAGCAGTTCTTC	CASSLVGPGTGANEQFF